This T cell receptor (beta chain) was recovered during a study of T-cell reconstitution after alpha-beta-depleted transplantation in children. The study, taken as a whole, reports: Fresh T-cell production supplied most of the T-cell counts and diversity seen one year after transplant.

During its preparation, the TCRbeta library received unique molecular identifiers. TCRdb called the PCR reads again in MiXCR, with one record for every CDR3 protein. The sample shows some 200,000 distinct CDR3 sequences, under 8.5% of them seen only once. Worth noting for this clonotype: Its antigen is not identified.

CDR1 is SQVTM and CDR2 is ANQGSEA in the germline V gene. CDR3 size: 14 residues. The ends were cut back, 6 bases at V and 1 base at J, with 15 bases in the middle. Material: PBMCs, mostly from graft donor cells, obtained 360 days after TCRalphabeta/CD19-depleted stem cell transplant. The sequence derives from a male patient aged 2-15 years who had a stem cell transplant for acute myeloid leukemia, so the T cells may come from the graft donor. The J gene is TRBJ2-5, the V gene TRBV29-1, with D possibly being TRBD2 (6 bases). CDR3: CSVHDSGSQETQYF. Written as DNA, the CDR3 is TGCAGCGTCCACGATAGCGGTTCCCAAGAGACCCAGTACTTC.